The clone carrying this T cell receptor (beta chain) was recorded only once. Repertoires were generated with immunoSEQ multiplex PCR, while TCRdb's copy carries only in-frame clones and drops some. The data contain 45,000 to 60,000 clones, about 80% of them singletons. These data originate in a study of OX40 agonist ivuxolimab in advanced cancers. Looking at the study overall: All patients had ivuxolimab intravenously every 2 weeks at 0.01 to 10 mg/kg.

Sequencing used CD4+ or CD8+ T cells sorted from blood, obtained in a trial of the OX40 agonist ivuxolimab. The sequence derives from an adult with an advanced solid tumor such as melanoma, head and neck, liver or kidney cancer.

The CDR3 DNA reads TGTGCCAGCAGCCAGAATTCGCGTAGGCTGAACACTGAAGCTTTCTTT. Translation gives CASSQNSRRLNTEAFF. The chain carries TRBV11-2 and TRBJ1-1; D is ambiguous. Germline-derived CDR1 and CDR2 are SGHAT and FQNNGV. This CDR3 has 16 amino acids. V was clipped by 5 bases and J by 0 bases, with 16 bases between them. The full variable domain, rest sourced from reference TRBV11-2 and TRBJ1-1, is EAGVAQSPRYKIIEKRQSVAFWCNPISGHATLYWYQQILGQGPKLLIQFQNNGVVDDSQLPKDRFSAERLKGVDSTLKIQPAKLEDSAVYLCASSQNSRRLNTEAFFGQGTRLTVV.